The source of this T cell receptor (beta chain) is a study of T cell responses to AZD1222 COVID-19 vaccine. Study outcomes and limitations: At baseline, just six AZD1222 recipients tested seropositive.

The table came from immunoSEQ multiplex PCR; TCRdb's copy has only in-frame clones and leaves some out. This table has approximately 160,000 clones, about 90% appearing once. V lost 6 bases and J 4 bases, leaving 16 bases between the germline ends. The CDR3 runs to 15 residues. Looked up from germline, CDR1 is LNHDA and CDR2 is SQIVND (reference sequence). Note on this clone: What it binds is unknown.

Specimen: peripheral blood, collected on day 0 of AZD1222 vaccination. The TCR was taken from an adult in good health. The rearrangement joins TRBV19 to TRBJ1-5; TRBD1 is a possible D gene (5 bases). CDR3 nucleotide sequence: TGTGCCAGTAGGGCCAGGGAGGCGTCAAATCAGCCCCAGCATTTT. Its translation is CASRAREASNQPQHF.